One and the same sample provided the 26 T cell receptor beta chains below, sequenced in a study of blood T cell repertoires in COVID-19. The table came from immunoSEQ multiplex PCR; TCRdb's copy has only in-frame clones and leaves some out. The sample holds a few hundred thousand clones, more than 70% seen once. Source material: PBMCs or T cells enriched from blood (not recorded which). Receptors were obtained from a woman aged 18-29 years who had been exposed to COVID-19.

The chain joins TRBV6-5 to TRBJ1-1, with 8 positions matching TRBD1. V lost 5 bases and J lost 6; bases outside the gene matches: 11. Per the germline V gene, CDR1 is MNHEY and CDR2 is SVGAGI. The CDR3 loop spans 15 amino acids. This CDR3 is CASSHGQGAGPEAFF. Written as DNA, the CDR3 is TGTGCCAGCAGTCACGGGCAGGGGGCTGGTCCTGAAGCTTTCTTT.

V is TRBV3-1 (or the pseudogene TRBV3-2) and J is TRBJ2-5, with 7 nucleotides matching TRBD2. CDR3 length equals 16 residues. In germline, CDR1 is LGHDT, CDR2 YNNKEL (reference sequence). Trimming at V came to 2 bases and at J to 0 bases, leaving 6 bases not matched to a gene. DNA for the CDR3: TGTGCCAGCAGCCAACCGACTAGCCAGTACCAAGAGACCCAGTACTTC. The encoded protein is CASSQPTSQYQETQYF.

This clone was found once. The chain carries TRBV27 and TRBJ2-7, with a tentative D call TRBD1 (5 bases). The CDR3 is 14 residues long. Germline V gives CDR1 MNHEY, CDR2 SMNVEV (reference sequence). V was cut by 4 bases and J by 6 bases, with 16 bases left in between. CDR3 protein: CASSSTSRASEQYF. The CDR3 region has the DNA TGTGCCAGCAGTTCCACGTCCAGGGCCTCCGAGCAGTACTTC.

In DNA, the CDR3 is TGCGCCAGCAGCCCGGTGGGCAGGGCAGATACGCAGTATTTT. Translating it yields CASSPVGRADTQYF. This chain links TRBV5-1 with TRBJ2-3; D is perhaps TRBD1 (5 bases). V was trimmed by 4 bases and J by 4 bases, leaving 13 bases between them. Per germline, CDR1 SGHRS and CDR2 YFSETQ. This CDR3 is 14 amino acids long.

This clone was found a few times. This chain joins TRBV27 and TRBJ2-7; 9 bases map to TRBD1. This CDR3 spans 17 amino acids. The V segment lost 4 bases and the J segment 2 bases; nucleotides outside the gene matches: 12. The germline V gene has CDR1 MNHEY and CDR2 SMNVEV (reference sequence). CDR3 loop: CASSSYPPGQGTYEQYF. CDR3 in DNA: TGTGCCAGCAGTTCTTACCCCCCGGGACAGGGTACCTACGAGCAGTACTTC.

The chain combines TRBV9 with TRBJ2-3; TRBD1 aligns across 7 bases. J was trimmed by 5 bases and V by 3 bases; bases with no gene match: 21. The CDR3 extends over 19 amino acids. In germline, CDR1 is SGDLS, CDR2 YYNGEE. The CDR3 DNA sequence: TGTGCCAGCAGCGGGACGGAGACAGGGTACGTCAGGTCGCGAGATACGCAGTATTTT. Its translation: CASSGTETGYVRSRDTQYF. The entire variable domain, with the rest obtained from reference TRBV9 and TRBJ2-3, is as follows: DSGVTQTPKHLITATGQRVTLRCSPRSGDLSVYWYQQSLDQGLQFLIQYYNGEERAKGNILERFSAQQFPDLHSELNLSSLELGDSALYFCASSGTETGYVRSRDTQYFGPGTRLTVL.

The chain uses TRBV5-1 and TRBJ1-2, with D perhaps TRBD1 (6 bases). V dropped 0 bases and J dropped 4 bases, with 16 bases sitting between them. Germline-derived CDR1 and CDR2 are SGHRS and YFSETQ. This CDR3 is 16 amino acids long. The CDR3 loop is CASSLEVQTGRYGYTF. The CDR3 DNA follows: TGCGCCAGCAGCTTGGAAGTTCAAACAGGGCGCTATGGCTACACCTTC.

The chain links TRBV2 to TRBJ2-5; 9 bases map to TRBD2. CDR3 length: 16 residues. The germline gives CDR1 SNHLY, CDR2 FYNNEI. Trimming at V came to 2 bases and at J to 5 bases, leaving 9 bases not matched to a gene. The CDR3 is CASSERRSGRWETQYF. For the CDR3, the DNA is TGTGCCAGCAGTGAACGTCGAAGCGGGAGGTGGGAGACCCAGTACTTC.

This clone came up once. Other nucleotide sequences in the sample specify the same CDR3. The chain is built from TRBV19 and TRBJ1-3, with unresolved D. Germline loops: CDR1 LNHDA, CDR2 SQIVND (reference sequence). The CDR3 extends over 15 amino acids. Trimming left V 3 bases short and J 4 bases short, with 13 bases between. The CDR3 is CASSISLGSGNTIYF. The CDR3 DNA follows: TGTGCCAGTAGTATTTCTCTCGGGTCAGGAAACACCATATATTTT. Drawing the rest from reference TRBV19 and TRBJ1-3, the complete variable domain is DGGITQSPKYLFRKEGQNVTLSCEQNLNHDAMYWYRQDPGQGLRLIYYSQIVNDFQKGDIAEGYSVSREKKESFPLTVTSAQKNPTAFYLCASSISLGSGNTIYFGEGSWLTVV.

The chain carries TRBV4-2 and TRBJ2-6; D is possibly TRBD1 (7 bases). Germline values: CDR1 LGHNA, CDR2 YNFKEQ. Trimming left V 4 bases short and J 0 bases short, with 16 bases between. The length of the CDR3 is 18 residues. CDR3 protein: CASSPTRGVNSGANVLTF. For the CDR3, the DNA is TGTGCCAGCAGCCCCACCAGGGGGGTCAACTCTGGGGCCAACGTCCTGACTTTC.

The chain recombines TRBV10-1 with TRBJ2-7, with 8 bases fitting TRBD2. Germline V lookup: CDR1 WNHNN, CDR2 SYGVQD (reference sequence). The V segment lost 0 bases and the J segment 2 bases; nucleotides outside the gene matches: 3. The length of the CDR3 is 15 residues. CDR3 bases: TGCGCCAGCAGTGAGTCTATAGCGGGAACCTACGAGCAGTACTTC. Translated: CASSESIAGTYEQYF.

The J gene is TRBJ2-7, the V gene TRBV5-4; D gene unclear. The germline CDR1 and CDR2 sequences are SGHNT and YYREEE (reference sequence). CDR3 length equals 15 residues. V shed 0 bases and J shed 1 base, with 11 bases lying between them. CDR3 DNA: TGTGCCAGCAGCTTGGACAGCCCTGCATCCTACGAGCAGTACTTC. It translates to CASSLDSPASYEQYF.

The chain links TRBV4-2 to TRBJ2-5; 9 nucleotides match TRBD2. V dropped 1 base and J dropped 3; count of bases not matched to a gene: 6. CDR1 is LGHNA, CDR2 YNFKEQ, per germline. The CDR3 loop spans 16 amino acids. The CDR3 region has the DNA TGTGCCAGCAGCCAAGTGATGGCTAGCGGGGAAGAGACCCAGTACTTC. It codes for CASSQVMASGEETQYF.

In this sample, this clone turned up a few times. The V and J genes are TRBV28 and TRBJ1-2, with D possibly TRBD1 on 6 matching bases. V lost 8 bases, J lost 4 bases, and 14 bases lay in between. Germline CDR1 is MDHEN and CDR2 is SYDVKM. The CDR3 covers 13 residues. Written as DNA, the CDR3 is TGTGCCAGCCGAAGACAGGAGTTCTATGGCTACACCTTC. Its translation is CASRRQEFYGYTF.

The DNA for the CDR3 is TGTGCCAGCAGCCATGCGGGCCAGGGGGTACGATTGGGGACTGAAGCTTTCTTT. As protein: CASSHAGQGVRLGTEAFF. The rearrangement joins TRBV14 to TRBJ1-1; the match to TRBD1 covers 7 bases. With 3 bases clipped from V and 5 bases from J, the junction kept 18 bases outside the gene matches. The CDR3 runs to 18 residues. The germline gives CDR1 SGHDN, CDR2 FVKESK. Combining the CDR3 with reference TRBV14 and TRBJ1-1 gives the whole variable domain EAGVTQFPSHSVIEKGQTVTLRCDPISGHDNLYWYRRVMGKEIKFLLHFVKESKQDESGMPNNRFLAERTGGTYSTLKVQPAELEDSGVYFCASSHAGQGVRLGTEAFFGQGTRLTVV.

The rearrangement uses TRBV5-4 and TRBJ1-1, with TRBD1 as a possible D gene (5 bases). The CDR3 is 16 amino acids. Per the germline V gene, CDR1 is SGHNT and CDR2 is YYREEE (reference sequence). Trimming pared 0 bases from V and 1 base from J, leaving 13 bases between. The DNA for the CDR3 is TGTGCCAGCAGCTTGGTAGGTGGCAGGGAGAACACTGAAGCTTTCTTT. Protein product: CASSLVGGRENTEAFF.

V gene TRBV2 combines with J gene TRBJ2-3; tentatively, D is TRBD2 (6 bases). Germline CDR1 SNHLY, CDR2 FYNNEI. The CDR3 has 17 residues. The ends were cut back, 0 bases at V and 0 bases at J, with 13 bases in the middle. CDR3 sequence reads: CASSEAGPGSSTDTQYF. Here the CDR3 DNA reads TGTGCCAGCAGTGAAGCCGGGCCCGGGAGCAGCACAGATACGCAGTATTTT.

The chain has TRBV9 and TRBJ2-5; D is possibly TRBD2 (6 bases). The CDR3 is 16 amino acids. Germline V gene sequence: CDR1 SGDLS, CDR2 YYNGEE. V was pared by 5 bases and J by 1 base, with 18 bases between. Here the CDR3 DNA reads TGTGCCAGCAGTTTACTCGAAGGAGCGGGCCAAGAGACCCAGTACTTC. It codes for CASSLLEGAGQETQYF. The entire variable domain, with the rest obtained from reference TRBV9 and TRBJ2-5, is as follows: DSGVTQTPKHLITATGQRVTLRCSPRSGDLSVYWYQQSLDQGLQFLIQYYNGEERAKGNILERFSAQQFPDLHSELNLSSLELGDSALYFCASSLLEGAGQETQYFGPGTRLLVL.

Notes on this clone: Other nucleotide sequences from this sample produce the same CDR3. The CDR3 DNA reads TGCGCCAGCAGCTTGGGGCAGAGCACAGATACGCAGTATTTT. It translates to CASSLGQSTDTQYF. The genes are TRBV5-1 and TRBJ2-3; the D is unclear. The CDR3 is 14 amino acids. V lost 0 bases and J lost 0, with 5 bases in between. Germline-derived CDR1 and CDR2 are SGHRS and YFSETQ.

This sequence joins TRBV24-1 and TRBJ2-4; 8 bases are shared with TRBD2. The CDR3 extends over 11 amino acids. CDR1 and CDR2 from the germline V gene are KGHDR and SFDVKD. The V and J ends lost 1 base and 16 bases, in that order; junction bases with no gene match: 2. CDR3 loop: CATSDLLADYF. The CDR3 bases are TGTGCCACCAGTGATTTACTAGCGGACTACTTC.

The chain couples TRBV7-8 to TRBJ2-3; TRBD2 aligns across 7 bases. With V trimmed by 6 bases and J by 1 base, 7 bases remained unmatched. The CDR3 spans 15 residues. CDR1 is SGHVS and CDR2 is FQNEAQ in the germline V gene. The CDR3 reads CASRGSGHRTDTQYF. In DNA, the CDR3 is TGTGCCAGCAGAGGTAGCGGGCACCGCACAGATACGCAGTATTTT. Using reference TRBV7-8 and TRBJ2-3 for the parts outside the CDR3, the full variable domain is GAGVSQSPRYKVAKRGQDVALRCDPISGHVSLFWYQQALGQGPEFLTYFQNEAQLDKSGLPSDRFFAERPEGSVSTLKIQRTQQEDSAVYLCASRGSGHRTDTQYFGPGTRLTVL.

The chain employs TRBV18 and TRBJ1-1, with a possible D match to TRBD1 (5 bases). The V end lost 6 bases, the J end lost 4 bases, and 9 bases lay between the germline ends. This CDR3 has 12 residues. Germline V gives CDR1 KGHSH, CDR2 LQKENI. The CDR3 bases are TGTGCCAGCTCGCAGGGCCCCACTGAAGCTTTCTTT. It specifies CASSQGPTEAFF.

This clone was seen once. V is TRBV12-1 and J is TRBJ2-7; TRBD2, the D gene given by the table, was not confirmed from the DNA. TRBV12-1 is assigned pseudogene status. CDR3 length: 12 amino acids. CDR3 in amino acids: CASRRVPYEQYF. In nucleotides, the CDR3 is TGTGCCAGCAGGAGGGTTCCCTACGAGCAGTACTTC.

V usage is TRBV28 and J usage is TRBJ1-1, with 7 bases lining up with TRBD1. V lost 6 bases and J lost 5; bases outside the gene matches: 6. Germline V gene lookup returns CDR1 MDHEN and CDR2 SYDVKM. The CDR3 covers 13 residues. CDR3 loop: CASRQDRVTEAFF. CDR3 DNA: TGTGCCAGCAGGCAAGACAGGGTGACTGAAGCTTTCTTT. The whole variable domain, filled in from reference TRBV28 and TRBJ1-1, reads DVKVTQSSRYLVKRTGEKVFLECVQDMDHENMFWYRQDPGLGLRLIYFSYDVKMKEKGDIPEGYSVSREKKERFSLILESASTNQTSMYLCASRQDRVTEAFFGQGTRLTVV.

The V gene is TRBV27, the J gene TRBJ1-3; tentatively, D is TRBD1 (5 bases). CDR3 length: 13 residues. From germline, CDR1 is MNHEY and CDR2 SMNVEV (reference sequence). The V end was cut by 6 bases, the J end by 1 base, with 7 bases between. The CDR3 spells CASSGGSGNTIYF. The CDR3 coding sequence is TGTGCCAGCAGCGGGGGTTCTGGAAACACCATATATTTT.

The rearrangement uses TRBV13 and TRBJ2-7; 11 bases agree with TRBD2. There are 15 residues in the CDR3. The germline CDR1 and CDR2 sequences are PRHDT and FYEKMQ (reference sequence). The J segment lost 5 bases and the V segment lost 1 base, leaving 4 bases of the junction unmatched. CDR3 loop: CASSLAGTSGDEQYF. The CDR3 DNA reads as TGTGCCAGCAGCTTAGCGGGGACTAGCGGCGACGAGCAGTACTTC.